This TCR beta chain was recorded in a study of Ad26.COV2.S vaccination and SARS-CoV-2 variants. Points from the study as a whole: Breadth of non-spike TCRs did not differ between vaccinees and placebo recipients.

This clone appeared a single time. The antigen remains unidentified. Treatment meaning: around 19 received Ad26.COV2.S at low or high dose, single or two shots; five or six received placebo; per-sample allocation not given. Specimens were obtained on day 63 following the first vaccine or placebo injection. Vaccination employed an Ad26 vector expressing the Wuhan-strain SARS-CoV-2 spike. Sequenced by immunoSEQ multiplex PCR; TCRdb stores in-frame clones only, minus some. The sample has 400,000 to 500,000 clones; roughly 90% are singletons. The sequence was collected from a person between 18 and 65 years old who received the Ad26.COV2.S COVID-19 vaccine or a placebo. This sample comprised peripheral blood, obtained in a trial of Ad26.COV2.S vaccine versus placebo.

The CDR3 DNA is TGCGCCAGCAGCTTTACGCGGGGGGACTACGAGCAGTACTTC. Its translation: CASSFTRGDYEQYF. V gene TRBV5-1 combines with J gene TRBJ2-7; TRBD2 agrees at 8 bases. CDR3 length equals 14 residues. J lost 3 bases, V lost 2 bases, and 4 bases had no gene match. Germline CDR1 is SGHRS and CDR2 is YFSETQ.